What follows are 2 T cell receptor beta chains derived from one specimen sequenced in a study of shared clonotypes between healthy human individuals. Terminally differentiated effector memory CD45RA+ cells were left out of the naive CD8 fraction, which was CD45RO-negative and positively selected for CCR7. Only in-frame clones appear in the TCRdb table, and some are missing; sequencing was by immunoSEQ multiplex PCR. Of about 2.1 million clones detected, 90% to 95% appear once; the ten largest clones hold 1.5% to 2%. Material for sequencing was naive CD8+ T cells from PBMCs. Source of these receptors: a man aged 18 to 30 in good health. Some clones in this sample may be carry-over from other donors' samples.

Regarding this clone: Other DNA sequences in the same sample also yield this CDR3. V is TRBV5-1 and J is TRBJ2-7; D remains unclear. CDR1 and CDR2 from the germline V gene are SGHRS and YFSETQ. The CDR3 has 12 amino acids. Trimming took off 0 bases at V and 3 bases at J, with 4 bases between the two ends. For the CDR3, the DNA is TGCGCCAGCAGCTTGGCTAACTACGAGCAGTACTTC. Translation: CASSLANYEQYF.

This clone has only a few counts. The chain employs TRBV30 and TRBJ2-2; D is perhaps TRBD2 (5 bases). CDR3 length equals 12 residues. Trimming pared 8 bases from V and 5 bases from J, leaving 12 bases between. Germline-derived CDR1 and CDR2 are GTSNPN and SVGIG (reference sequence). In DNA, the CDR3 is TGTGCCCGCCGGACTGGGACCGGGGAGCTGTTTTTT. This sequence encodes CARRTGTGELFF.